Listed below are T cell receptor beta chains from one sample, sequenced in a study of response to subunit inactivated influenza vaccine. TCRdb redid the calling of the RT-PCR reads with MiXCR, one entry per CDR3 protein. The table lists approximately 500,000 distinct CDR3 sequences, roughly 15% of them singletons, with 11% in the top ten. The sample in question was PBMCs from blood, obtained roughly 12 days after vaccination. Receptors originate from a man between 50 and 59 years old who received an inactivated influenza vaccine. Each CDR3 is given with its conserved first and last residue. D genes are given only for firm matches. A row's size may be missing; if present it is once, few, many or a size class.

D	J	V	size	DNA	CDR3
TRBD2	TRBJ2-7	TRBV9	.	TGTGCCAGCAGCGTAGGCGGGAGAGAAAACGAGCAGTACTTC	CASSVGGRENEQYF
.	TRBJ1-6	TRBV7-9	.	TGTGCCAGCAGCTTCGTCGCAGAATCACCCCTCCACTTT	CASSFVAESPLHF
.	TRBJ2-5	TRBV6-5	few	TGTGCCAGCAGTTACTCGACAGACCAAGAGACCCAGTACTTC	CASSYSTDQETQYF
.	TRBJ2-3	TRBV28	few	TGTGCCAGCAGTTTATGGAGGGAAGATACGCAGTATTTT	CASSLWREDTQYF
TRBD1	TRBJ2-3	TRBV4-3	few	TGCGCCAGCAGCCAAGATTACAGGGGGGTAGGCACAGATACGCAGTATTTT	CASSQDYRGVGTDTQYF
TRBD2	TRBJ2-1	TRBV20-1	few	TGCAGTGCTAGGGTGGGGACTAGCGGGAGTGATGAGCAGTTCTTC	CSARVGTSGSDEQFF
TRBD1	TRBJ1-6	TRBV13	few	TGTGCCAGCAGCTTAGGTGGGACAGTCTATTCACCCCTCCACTTT	CASSLGGTVYSPLHF
.	TRBJ2-7	TRBV10-3	few	TGTGCCATCAGTGAGGGGAGGACTTTAATCTACGAGCAGTACTTC	CAISEGRTLIYEQYF
TRBD1	TRBJ1-3	TRBV20-1	few	TGCAGTGCTATCGACAGGGGAGGAAGAAACACCATATATTTT	CSAIDRGGRNTIYF
.	TRBJ2-1	TRBV15	few	TGTGCCACCAGCAGTGAGGACAGCCAACCCTACAATGAGCAGTTCTTC	CATSSEDSQPYNEQFF
.	TRBJ2-3	TRBV27	.	TGTGCCAGCAGTTGGGTGTTGAGAGGGGGGGGCTTGGATACGCAGTATTTT	CASSWVLRGGGLDTQYF
.	TRBJ2-1	TRBV27	few	TGTGCCAGCAGTTTATCTGGGGGGATACGGGGTGAGCAGTTCTTC	CASSLSGGIRGEQFF
TRBD1	TRBJ1-2	TRBV6-2/TRBV6-3	.	TGTGCCAGCAGTTACCTCGACAGGGGTTACTATGGCTACACCTTC	CASSYLDRGYYGYTF
.	TRBJ1-2	TRBV7-2	many	TGTGCCAGCAGCTTCGGTTCCCAGGGGAAAGGTGGCTACACCTTC	CASSFGSQGKGGYTF
.	TRBJ1-5	TRBV5-1	many	TGCGCCAGCAGCTTAGGAGGGGGTAGCAATCAGCCCCAGCATTTT	CASSLGGGSNQPQHF
TRBD1	TRBJ1-5	TRBV6-2/TRBV6-3	many	TGTGCCAGCAGCCCACCGACAGGGGAGGGAAGCAATCAGCCCCAGCATTTT	CASSPPTGEGSNQPQHF
TRBD1	TRBJ2-3	TRBV20-1	few	TGCAGTGCTACCGGGACAGTTAGTGGCACAGATACGCAGTATTTT	CSATGTVSGTDTQYF
TRBD1	TRBJ2-1	TRBV29-1	few	TGCAGCGTGGGCGGACAGGGGATAAGCTCCTACAATGAGCAGTTCTTC	CSVGGQGISSYNEQFF